These 19 T cell receptor beta chains originate from one sample sequenced in a study of HIV-infected patients and healthy controls. Follow-up blood was drawn about 14 weeks, roughly three months, after antiretroviral therapy began. The repertoire came from unfractionated whole blood and reflected all unsorted peripheral T cells. cDNA was made from roughly 470 ng RNA using alpha and beta constant primers. Each of the alpha and beta chains got its own library through chain-specific third strand synthesis with indices. In TCRdb, the 5' RACE reads were re-called with MiXCR into one record per CDR3 protein. Among approximately 9,000 distinct CDR3 sequences, more than 7.5% were seen once, and the ten largest hold over 8.5%. This sample comprised blood, obtained during antiretroviral therapy. The receptors stem from an adult with HIV infection.

This clonotype is medium-sized (0.01 to 0.1%) in the sample. J is TRBJ2-2 and V is TRBV9; perhaps TRBD2 as D (7 bases). V was trimmed by 6 bases and J by 4 bases, leaving 13 bases between them. This CDR3 has 14 residues. Germline values: CDR1 SGDLS, CDR2 YYNGEE. Here the CDR3 DNA reads TGTGCCAGCAAGAGGAGGGGGGGCACCGGGGAGCTGTTTTTT. Its protein is CASKRRGGTGELFF.

Within the sample, this clonotype is medium-sized. The genes are TRBV6-5 and TRBJ1-2, with 9 bases identical to TRBD1. The junction had 1 base not matched to a gene; V was cut back by 0 bases and J by 8 bases. Germline CDR1 reads MNHEY; CDR2 reads SVGAGI. The CDR3 covers 13 residues. For the CDR3, the DNA is TGTGCCAGCAGTTACTCTACAGGGGGCGGCTACACCTTC. This sequence encodes CASSYSTGGGYTF.

This clonotype appeared many times. The rearrangement joins TRBV6-5 to TRBJ1-2; D is unclear. Trimming shortened V by 0 bases and J by 0 bases, and 11 bases separated the two germline ends. Germline CDR1 is MNHEY and CDR2 is SVGAGI. This CDR3 spans 16 amino acids. The CDR3 sequence: CASSYSGGVPNYGYTF. The CDR3 coding sequence is TGTGCCAGCAGTTACTCTGGAGGAGTTCCTAACTATGGCTACACCTTC.

Sample share makes this clonotype medium-sized. The chain links TRBV28 to TRBJ2-5, with D maybe TRBD2 (5 bases). The V end was cut by 1 base, the J end by 3 bases, with 6 bases between. The length of the CDR3 is 13 residues. Germline lookup yields CDR1 MDHEN and CDR2 SYDVKM. This chain's CDR3 is CASSLSREETQYF. The DNA for the CDR3 is TGTGCCAGCAGTTTATCGAGGGAAGAGACCCAGTACTTC. Together with reference TRBV28 and TRBJ2-5, the CDR3 gives the full variable domain: DVKVTQSSRYLVKRTGEKVFLECVQDMDHENMFWYRQDPGLGLRLIYFSYDVKMKEKGDIPEGYSVSREKKERFSLILESASTNQTSMYLCASSLSREETQYFGPGTRLLVL.

This clonotype was recorded at least ten times. V usage is TRBV7-6 and J usage is TRBJ2-3; tentatively, D is TRBD1 (6 bases). In germline, CDR1 is SGHVS, CDR2 FNYEAQ. V was cut by 3 bases and J by 3 bases, with 31 bases left in between. CDR3 size: 21 residues. The CDR3 protein is CASSFTPPPREQGMRTDTQYF. The CDR3, as DNA: TGTGCCAGCAGCTTTACCCCCCCCCCCCGCGAACAGGGAATGAGGACAGATACGCAGTATTTT.

This clonotype appeared a few times. The J gene is TRBJ2-2, the V gene TRBV20-1; 8 nucleotides align to TRBD1. Germline CDR1 is DFQATT and CDR2 is SNEGSKA (reference sequence). V lost 6 bases to trimming and J lost 4 bases; unmatched junction nucleotides: 13. CDR3 size: 16 residues. The CDR3 is CSASFRGRLATGELFF. For the CDR3, the DNA is TGCAGTGCATCTTTCAGGGGGCGATTGGCCACCGGGGAGCTGTTTTTT.

This clonotype is medium-sized (0.01 to 0.1%) by share. The chain carries TRBV28 and TRBJ1-1, with 8 bases aligning to TRBD1. The CDR3 runs to 12 residues. V was clipped by 7 bases and J by 4 bases; unmatched bases: 2. Germline-derived CDR1 and CDR2 are MDHEN and SYDVKM. The CDR3 region is CASITGGTEAFF. The CDR3 bases are TGTGCCAGCATTACAGGGGGCACTGAAGCTTTCTTT.

This clonotype is labeled as medium-sized. The chain combines TRBV13 with TRBJ2-3; possibly TRBD2 for D (6 bases). Trimming took off 1 base at V and 4 bases at J, with 21 bases between the two ends. The CDR3 spans 18 residues. CDR1 and CDR2 (germline): PRHDT, FYEKMQ (reference sequence). The CDR3 reads CASSLAGATHPTSDTQYF. The CDR3 coding sequence is TGTGCCAGCAGCTTAGCGGGAGCGACCCATCCGACGTCAGATACGCAGTATTTT.

In its sample, this clonotype was seen many times. This chain connects TRBV6-6 to TRBJ2-7; a possible D gene is TRBD1 (6 bases). V lost 6 bases to trimming and J lost 3 bases, with 12 bases between them. The CDR3 has 13 amino acids. Germline V lookup: CDR1 MNHNY, CDR2 SVGAGI (reference sequence). CDR3 DNA sequence: TGTGCCAGCAGCCCCGGACAGATCTACGAGCAGTACTTC. Its translation is CASSPGQIYEQYF.

By frequency in the sample, this clonotype is medium-sized. V gene TRBV7-9 combines with J gene TRBJ2-7; 9 bases line up with TRBD1. The CDR3 covers 15 residues. V lost 4 bases to trimming and J lost 2 bases; unmatched junction nucleotides: 6. Germline values: CDR1 SEHNR, CDR2 FQNEAQ (reference sequence). CDR3 in amino acids: CASSSRQGGTYEQYF. The DNA for the CDR3 is TGTGCCAGCAGCTCCCGACAGGGGGGAACCTACGAGCAGTACTTC. Complete variable domain (other parts from reference TRBV7-9 and TRBJ2-7): DTGVSQNPRHKITKRGQNVTFRCDPISEHNRLYWYRQTLGQGPEFLTYFQNEAQLEKSRLLSDRFSAERPKGSFSTLEIQRTEQGDSAMYLCASSSRQGGTYEQYFGPGTRLTVT.

Relative to its sample, this clonotype is medium-sized (0.01 to 0.1%). The V gene is TRBV20-1, the J gene TRBJ2-1; 10 bases line up with TRBD2. With V trimmed by 5 bases and J by 8 bases, 9 bases remained unmatched. The CDR3 is 14 residues long. Germline CDR1 and CDR2: DFQATT and SNEGSKA (reference sequence). The CDR3 sequence: CSAERAGGLDEQFF. The CDR3 DNA sequence: TGCAGTGCTGAAAGAGCGGGAGGGCTGGATGAGCAGTTCTTC.

This clonotype was detected only a few times. The chain employs TRBV4-2 and TRBJ2-1; D unresolved. This CDR3 contains 13 residues. The germline V gene has CDR1 LGHNA and CDR2 YNFKEQ. Deletions cut 0 bases from V and 11 bases from J, with 11 bases between. This CDR3 reads CASSQDSSRQQFF. The CDR3 DNA sequence: TGTGCCAGCAGCCAAGATTCGAGTCGTCAGCAGTTCTTC.

This clonotype is judged medium-sized. This rearrangement joins TRBV29-1 to TRBJ2-1; TRBD1 matches 9 bases. Germline values: CDR1 SQVTM, CDR2 ANQGSEA. The CDR3 runs to 15 residues. J was trimmed by 7 bases and V by 0 bases; bases with no gene match: 7. CDR3 loop: CSVEDHRGQLNEQFF. Written as DNA, the CDR3 is TGCAGCGTTGAAGATCACAGGGGGCAGTTGAATGAGCAGTTCTTC.

This clonotype was found a few times. The CDR3 region is CAWRSPGTGYEQYF. DNA of the CDR3: TGTGCCTGGAGGAGTCCCGGGACAGGGTACGAGCAGTACTTC. The rearrangement uses TRBV30 and TRBJ2-7; 9 nucleotides line up with TRBD1. CDR3 length: 14 residues. V dropped 3 bases and J dropped 4; count of bases not matched to a gene: 7. Germline loops: CDR1 GTSNPN, CDR2 SVGIG (reference sequence).

By sample share, this clonotype is medium-sized. This chain links TRBV20-1 with TRBJ2-1, with 7 bases matching TRBD2. The V and J ends lost 3 bases and 5 bases, in that order; junction bases with no gene match: 7. The V gene's germline CDR1 is DFQATT and CDR2 SNEGSKA (reference sequence). CDR3 length: 14 residues. The CDR3 region has the DNA TGCAGTGCTAGGCGGACTAGAACGAACAATGAGCAGTTCTTC. It encodes CSARRTRTNNEQFF.

By its share, this clonotype is medium-sized (0.01 to 0.1%). The chain uses TRBV29-1 and TRBJ2-3; no reliable D call. This CDR3 contains 14 residues. V was shortened by 7 bases and J by 2 bases, with 16 bases between the two germline ends. In germline, CDR1 is SQVTM, CDR2 ANQGSEA. The CDR3 nucleotides read TGCAGCGGTAGTTTAGTGCGCCCCACAGATACGCAGTATTTT. This codes for CSGSLVRPTDTQYF.

This clonotype was counted many times. The chain recombines TRBV6-2 or TRBV6-3 with TRBJ1-1; 8 bases map to TRBD1. The V gene end was trimmed by 2 bases and the J gene end by 4 bases; junction bases not matched to a gene: 6. The CDR3 has 15 amino acids. Germline CDR1 reads MNHEY; CDR2 reads SVGEGT. CDR3 DNA sequence: TGTGCCAGCAGTTACGGGGACAGGTTGGGCACTGAAGCTTTCTTT. Translation gives CASSYGDRLGTEAFF.

In nucleotides, the CDR3 is TGTGCCAGCAGTCTCGGACTAGCGGGAGTCCCCAATGAGCAGTTCTTC. This gives the protein CASSLGLAGVPNEQFF. The rearrangement uses TRBV6-2 or TRBV6-3 and TRBJ2-1; TRBD2 matches at 13 bases. Per the germline V gene, CDR1 is MNHEY and CDR2 is SVGEGT. V was clipped by 5 bases and J by 6 bases; unmatched bases: 7. The CDR3 runs 16 residues.

V usage is TRBV6-5 and J usage is TRBJ2-1; perhaps TRBD2 as D (5 bases). This CDR3 is built from 15 residues. The V gene lost 6 bases and the J gene lost 4 bases, with 16 bases spanning the gap. Per germline, CDR1 MNHEY and CDR2 SVGAGI. The CDR3 DNA is TGTGCCAGCAGAGGAGTCGTCCGGGGATACAATGAGCAGTTCTTC. It codes for CASRGVVRGYNEQFF.